These T cell receptor beta chains were read from a single sample in a study of T cell repertoires in cytomegalovirus infection. TCRdb independently ran MiXCR on the reads; one entry per CDR3 protein. Counted here are around 300,000 distinct CDR3 sequences, roughly 9.5% occurring once; the ten biggest clones make up about 4.5%. Sequencing was carried out using PBMCs. The source of these receptors is a human donor in good health (CMV status not recorded). Some clones in this sample may be carry-over from other donors' samples. Both conserved end residues are part of each CDR3. Each record gives: clone size, D gene, J gene, V gene, CDR3 DNA, CDR3 protein. A D gene is named only where the DNA matches it firmly. Expanded clones are given a class, and other clones once, few, many or no size at all.

>.|.|TRBJ1-4|TRBV18
TGTGCCAGCTCCCGAGACAGCCCAACTAATGAAAAACTGTTTTTT
CASSRDSPTNEKLFF
>few|.|TRBJ2-7|TRBV13
TGTGCCAGCAGCCCCCCTCGAGTCCCCTACGAGCAGTACTTC
CASSPPRVPYEQYF
>.|TRBD1|TRBJ1-4|TRBV6-6
TGTGCCAGCGCAAAGGGGGCAGGACCAACTAATGAAAAACTGTTTTTT
CASAKGAGPTNEKLFF
>.|.|TRBJ1-2|TRBV20-1
TGCAGTGCTAGAGCCGGGACTCCCTATGGCTACACCTTC
CSARAGTPYGYTF
>.|.|TRBJ2-1|TRBV5-1
TGCGCCAGCAGCTTCTCCCTAGGAAACCCCTACAATGAGCAGTTCTTC
CASSFSLGNPYNEQFF
>many|TRBD1|TRBJ1-2|TRBV5-5
TGTGCCAGCAGCCACCGGGACAGTTCCTGGTATGGCTACACCTTC
CASSHRDSSWYGYTF
>.|.|TRBJ1-2|TRBV28
TGTGCCAGCAGAACGACCGGCTATGGCTACACCTTC
CASRTTGYGYTF
>many|.|TRBJ2-1|TRBV6-2/TRBV6-3
TGTGCCAGCAGTTTCACAGGGCGGAGCTCCTACAATGAGCAGTTCTTC
CASSFTGRSSYNEQFF
>few|.|TRBJ2-2|TRBV4-2
TGTGCCAGCAGCCAACGGAGGAGTTGGAACACCGGGGAGCTGTTTTTT
CASSQRRSWNTGELFF
>.|TRBD1|TRBJ2-7|TRBV4-3
TGCGCCAGCAGCCGCGGGACAGGGAATGTCGACGAGCAGTACTTC
CASSRGTGNVDEQYF
>few|.|TRBJ1-2|TRBV29-1
TGCAGCGTTGACTTCTACACCTTC
CSVDFYTF
>.|TRBD2|TRBJ2-1|TRBV11-2
TGTGCCAGCAGCTCTGTAGCGGGGGGGCGAAGAGATGAGCAGTTCTTC
CASSSVAGGRRDEQFF
>.|.|TRBJ2-5|TRBV12-3/TRBV12-4
TGTGCCAGCTGTTGGGGCGGCTTAAGGACCCAGTACTTC
CASCWGGLRTQYF
>.|TRBD1|TRBJ1-1|TRBV14
TGTGCCAGCAGCCTTCAGGGGGCGACTGAAGCTTTCTTT
CASSLQGATEAFF
>few|.|TRBJ2-6|TRBV19
TGTGCCACCTACGAACAGGGCTCTGGGGCCAACGTCCTGACTTTC
CATYEQGSGANVLTF
>many|.|TRBJ1-1|TRBV7-2
TGTGCCAGCAGCGCCCTCGGGACAACTAGCACTGAAGCTTTCTTT
CASSALGTTSTEAFF
>.|TRBD1|TRBJ1-6|TRBV10-3
TGTGCCATCAGGGAACCGGGACAGGGGAATTCACCCCTCCACTTT
CAIREPGQGNSPLHF
>.|.|TRBJ2-1|TRBV30
TGTGCCTGGGACTTAAGCTCCTACAATGAGCAGTTCTTC
CAWDLSSYNEQFF
>.|.|TRBJ1-2|TRBV6-2/TRBV6-3
TGTGCCAGCAGTTACTCGTGGGGTAGCTACACCTTC
CASSYSWGSYTF
>many|TRBD1|TRBJ1-4|TRBV7-2
TGTGCCAGCAGCGGCCGGGACAGAGCTGAAAAACTGTTTTTT
CASSGRDRAEKLFF
>.|.|TRBJ1-3|TRBV20-1
TGCAGTGCTTACGCCAGCCTCAGGGGATTGGGAAACACCATATATTTT
CSAYASLRGLGNTIYF
>few|.|TRBJ2-7|TRBV7-2
TGTGCCAGCAGCTTTTTTCTCAGGGGGGGGATCTACGAGCAGTACTTC
CASSFFLRGGIYEQYF
>.|TRBD1|TRBJ1-4|TRBV6-6
TGTGCCAGCAGTCAACAGGGGGCGCAAGAAAAACTGTTTTTT
CASSQQGAQEKLFF
>few|.|TRBJ2-7|TRBV11-2
TGTGCCAGCAGCTTAGGATGGGGGCAGTACGAGCAGTACTTC
CASSLGWGQYEQYF
>.|TRBD1|TRBJ1-2|TRBV6-6
TGTGCCAGCAGTTACAGGACAGGGGATAACTATGGCTACACCTTC
CASSYRTGDNYGYTF
>.|.|TRBJ1-1|TRBV4-1
TGCGCCAGCAGCCAGCTTATAGGGGGACCTGAAGCTTTCTTT
CASSQLIGGPEAFF
>many|.|TRBJ1-5|TRBV7-2
TGTGCCAGCAGCAGGGGCCCAGAAGGTCAGCCCCAGCATTTT
CASSRGPEGQPQHF
>.|.|TRBJ2-4|TRBV7-9
TGTGCCAGCAGCTTAGGGTTAGGAAACATTCAGTACTTC
CASSLGLGNIQYF
>.|.|TRBJ1-1|TRBV28
TGTGCCAGCAACTCACCGGGTGGGTTCACTGAAGCTTTCTTT
CASNSPGGFTEAFF
>.|TRBD2|TRBJ2-1|TRBV7-3
TGTGCCAGCAGCTTCTCGGGACTAGCGGGAACAGGAGAGCAGTTCTTC
CASSFSGLAGTGEQFF
>.|TRBD1|TRBJ2-5|TRBV11-2
TGTGCCAGCAGCCCGGGACAGGGAAGGGGACAAGAGACCCAGTACTTC
CASSPGQGRGQETQYF
>many|.|TRBJ2-7|TRBV5-5
TGTGCCAGCAGCTTGGGACCGTCGACATACGAGCAGTACTTC
CASSLGPSTYEQYF
>.|TRBD2|TRBJ2-7|TRBV7-2
TGTGCCAGCAGCTGGAGACCAGGGACTAGCGGGGGGTACGACGAGCAGTACTTC
CASSWRPGTSGGYDEQYF
>many|.|TRBJ1-2|TRBV2
TGTGCCAGCAGAGACGACAGGTGGTATGGCTACACCTTC
CASRDDRWYGYTF
>many|.|TRBJ2-2|TRBV7-2
TGTGCCAGCAGCCCATGGACGGACGGGGAGCTGTTTTTT
CASSPWTDGELFF
>many|TRBD1|TRBJ2-7|TRBV7-2
TGTGCCAGCAGCTTAGGGGGGACAGGGTATTTTTCCTACGAGCAGTACTTC
CASSLGGTGYFSYEQYF
>few|.|TRBJ1-4|TRBV6-5
TGTGCCACCCGCCGGGATACATTGAAAAAACTGTTTTTT
CATRRDTLKKLFF
>.|TRBD1|TRBJ2-4|TRBV28
TGTGCCAGCGTACGACAGGGCGTTGCCAAAAACATTCAGTACTTC
CASVRQGVAKNIQYF
>many|TRBD2|TRBJ2-3|TRBV6-2/TRBV6-3
TGTGCCAGCAGCCCCTGGGGGCTAGCGGGGGGAAAGGTCACAGATACGCAGTATTTT
CASSPWGLAGGKVTDTQYF
>many|.|TRBJ2-7|TRBV7-2
TGTGCCAGCAGCCCCGACCGACGGTCGGTCGGGGAGCAGTACTTC
CASSPDRRSVGEQYF
>many|.|TRBJ2-5|TRBV7-2
TGTGCCAGCAGCCAACATATCAATCAAGAGACCCAGTACTTC
CASSQHINQETQYF
>many|.|TRBJ1-1|TRBV12-3/TRBV12-4
TGTGCCAGCGCGGGAGGAGGCCTTTACGCTGAAGCTTTCTTT
CASAGGGLYAEAFF
>.|TRBD2|TRBJ2-4|TRBV19
TGTGCCAGTTCTCCTGGGAAGCGGGAGGCTCTGTGGGGTGACATTCAGTACTTC
CASSPGKREALWGDIQYF
>.|.|TRBJ1-4|TRBV28
TGTGCCAGCCTTAGGGCAGGGGCTAATGAAAAACTGTTTTTT
CASLRAGANEKLFF
>many|.|TRBJ2-7|TRBV7-6
TGTGCCAGCAGCTTGGGGGGGCAATCGGGCGAGCAGTACTTC
CASSLGGQSGEQYF
>few|.|TRBJ1-2|TRBV20-1
TGCAGTGCTTCACTATACACCTTC
CSASLYTF
>.|.|TRBJ2-2|TRBV6-5
TGTGCCAGCGTCGGACTTACCGGGGAGCTGTTTTTT
CASVGLTGELFF
>.|.|TRBJ2-4|TRBV7-9
TGTGCCAGCAGCACCAACAGGGTTCGATCCAAAAACATTCAGTACTTC
CASSTNRVRSKNIQYF
>few|.|TRBJ1-2|TRBV7-2
TGTGCCAGCAGCCAGGGTCCCCAATATGGCTACACCTTC
CASSQGPQYGYTF
>few|TRBD2|TRBJ2-3|TRBV2
TGTGCCACCATAAAGCGGGGGGCACTGGGAGATACGCAGTATTTT
CATIKRGALGDTQYF
>.|.|TRBJ1-1|TRBV28
TGTGCCAGCAGTTCCTCCTCGGCAGTCACTGAAGCTTTCTTT
CASSSSSAVTEAFF
>many|TRBD1|TRBJ1-6|TRBV7-2
TGTGCCAGCAGCTTATCTCTCAGACAGGGAACCAATTCACCCCTCCACTTT
CASSLSLRQGTNSPLHF
>few|.|TRBJ1-1|TRBV4-1
TGCGCCAGCAGCCAAGATCCGGGATCTGAAGCTTTCTTT
CASSQDPGSEAFF
>.|TRBD1|TRBJ1-1|TRBV5-4
TGTGCCAGCAGCCGAGGGGTGAGACAGGGAGACACTGAAGCTTTCTTT
CASSRGVRQGDTEAFF